This T cell receptor beta chain was retrieved from a study of beta chain features in type 1 diabetes. Overall study results and limits: The study found that naive, central memory and Treg TCRB repertoires appeared more similar in patients than in healthy donors.

Every bit of the isolated RNA underwent reverse transcription, so sequencing read expressed TCRB transcripts. Method: immunoSEQ multiplex PCR; TCRdb's copy keeps in-frame clones and lacks some. The repertoire has 600,000 to 650,000 clones, roughly 15% of them found once; the top ten carry around 0.095%. Concerning this clone itself: The antigen is undetermined. Other DNA sequences of this sample code for an identical CDR3.

Trimming removed 2 bases from V and 0 bases from J, with 7 bases in between. The CDR3 length is 14 residues. Germline V gene lookup returns CDR1 SEHNR and CDR2 FQNEAQ (reference sequence). Sample: naive CD4+ T cells from blood. This clonotype was sampled from a man between 18 and 35 years old in good health. The J gene is TRBJ1-1, the V gene TRBV7-9; a weak D match, TRBD1 (5 bases). CDR3 DNA sequence: TGTGCCAGCAGCTTAACGGGGCTGAACACTGAAGCTTTCTTT. Its protein product is CASSLTGLNTEAFF.